This T cell receptor (beta chain) was recorded in a study of blood T cell repertoires in COVID-19. Measured with immunoSEQ multiplex PCR; TCRdb has only the in-frame clones, and not every one. This sample has 25,000 or so clones, with approximately 90% found just once. CDR1 is SGHRS and CDR2 is YFSETQ in the germline V gene. The CDR3 sequence is 15 residues long. Trimming cost V 4 bases and J 0 bases; bases outside gene matches: 2. This rearrangement joins TRBV5-1 to TRBJ2-2; 8 bases fit TRBD2. The origin of this receptor is a woman aged 80 or over with active or convalescent COVID-19. Input material: peripheral blood. CDR3 loop: CASSRAGANTGELFF. In DNA, the CDR3 is TGCGCCAGCAGCCGAGCGGGGGCGAACACCGGGGAGCTGTTTTTT.